The text below deals with one T cell receptor beta chain. Its antigen is as yet unknown. These data are taken from a study of monozygotic twins with inflammatory bowel disease. The authors ran two nested PCRs of about 15 and 9 cycles on TCRalpha and TCRbeta cDNA. TCRdb reprocessed the 5' RACE reads and reports one entry per CDR3 protein, with no DNA. This sample's table has over 200,000 distinct CDR3 sequences. Findings and caveats of the study: Twins classed as concordant or discordant showed no difference in repertoire similarity, possibly from limited power. None of the different T cell subtypes could be distinguished from one another.

The sample taken for sequencing was blood. This clonotype originated in a human donor with ulcerative colitis or Crohn's disease, or a healthy co-twin of an affected twin (not recorded which).

The CDR3 region is CASSLGGGSEQYF. The V call is TRBV5-1, the J call TRBJ2-7; TCRdb selects TRBD2, and the lack of DNA leaves this call unchecked. From germline, CDR1 is SGHRS and CDR2 YFSETQ. This CDR3 comprises 13 residues.